The next 31 T cell receptor beta chains were all read from a single sample in a study of vaccination effects on CD4 cells after COVID-19. Here immunoSEQ multiplex PCR was the method, and the copy in TCRdb shows in-frame clones only, minus some. In the table there are about 70,000 clones, roughly 80% of which are singletons. These receptors have no known antigen. Investigators separated out CD4+ T cells once about eleven days of culture had passed. Sequences were derived from CD4+ T cells from PBMCs cultured without peptide, sampled before COVID-19 vaccination. These receptor sequences come from a human donor who received a COVID-19 vaccine.

This chain uses TRBV10-1 with TRBJ2-3, with 8 bases matching TRBD2. Germline CDR1 is WNHNN and CDR2 is SYGVQD (reference sequence). This CDR3 has 18 residues. Unmatched junction bases numbered 9, after V lost 1 base and J lost 0 bases. Here the CDR3 reads CASSEYVLAGPSTDTQYF. Here the CDR3 DNA reads TGCGCCAGCAGTGAGTACGTTCTAGCGGGCCCGAGCACAGATACGCAGTATTTT.

The chain has TRBV4-1 and TRBJ2-6; D not resolved. The CDR3 contains 16 residues. Per the germline V gene, CDR1 is MGHRA and CDR2 is YSYEKL. Trimming took off 1 base at V and 0 bases at J, with 7 bases between the two ends. CDR3 coding DNA: TGCGCCAGCAGCCAAGTGAGAGACTCTGGGGCCAACGTCCTGACTTTC. It specifies CASSQVRDSGANVLTF.

This clone was found once. This chain links TRBV24-1 with TRBJ1-2; 7 positions match TRBD1. Germline CDR1 and CDR2: KGHDR and SFDVKD. With V trimmed by 4 bases and J by 4 bases, 2 bases remained unmatched. CDR3 size: 13 residues. The CDR3 here is CATSETGVYGYTF. DNA of the CDR3: TGTGCCACCAGTGAAACAGGGGTCTATGGCTACACCTTC.

This clone was counted only a few times. The chain is built from TRBV11-2 and TRBJ2-7; D is possibly TRBD2 (6 bases). This CDR3 has 13 amino acids. Per the germline V gene, CDR1 is SGHAT and CDR2 is FQNNGV. The V end was cut by 4 bases, the J end by 4 bases, with 11 bases between. CDR3 DNA: TGTGCCAGCAGCTCCATTCGGGGGTACGAGCAGTACGTC. Protein sequence: CASSSIRGYEQYV.

The chain recombines TRBV19 with TRBJ1-4, with D maybe TRBD1 (6 bases). In germline, CDR1 is LNHDA, CDR2 SQIVND (reference sequence). V was shortened by 7 bases and J by 0 bases, with 9 bases between the two germline ends. CDR3 length: 14 residues. The CDR3 reads CASTRTATNEKLFF. In nucleotides, the CDR3 is TGTGCCAGTACAAGGACAGCAACTAATGAAAAACTGTTTTTT.

V usage is TRBV30 and J usage is TRBJ1-4; D might be TRBD1 (6 bases). V dropped 7 bases and J dropped 5 bases, with 14 bases sitting between them. In germline, CDR1 is GTSNPN, CDR2 SVGIG (reference sequence). This CDR3 has 13 residues. CDR3 sequence (DNA): TGTGCCTTCCTCAGGCAGGGGAATGAAAAACTGTTTTTT. It yields the protein CAFLRQGNEKLFF.

The V and J genes are TRBV24-1 and TRBJ2-5; no firm D call. The CDR3 sequence is 14 residues long. The V end was cut by 6 bases, the J end by 7 bases, with 17 bases between. CDR1 and CDR2 (germline): KGHDR, SFDVKD. The CDR3 loop reads CATSPADRSGTQYF. In DNA, the CDR3 is TGTGCCACCAGTCCCGCCGACCGAAGTGGGACCCAGTACTTC.

V and J are TRBV5-4 and TRBJ2-5; no clear D gene. Germline lookup yields CDR1 SGHNT and CDR2 YYREEE (reference sequence). With 0 bases removed from V and 4 bases from J, the gap between germline ends came to 7 bases. The CDR3 spans 13 residues. The CDR3 region is CASSLVFGETQYF. The CDR3, as DNA: TGTGCCAGCAGCTTGGTATTCGGAGAGACCCAGTACTTC.

The chain employs TRBV5-1 and TRBJ2-7; 7 bases align to TRBD2. The V gene end was trimmed by 4 bases and the J gene end by 7 bases; junction bases not matched to a gene: 8. This CDR3 has 13 residues. From germline, CDR1 is SGHRS and CDR2 YFSETQ. The CDR3 nucleotides are TGCGCCAGCAGCGCGATCGGGGAGGGGGAGCAGTACGTC. Translated: CASSAIGEGEQYV.

The gene calls are TRBV7-9 and TRBJ1-2; D is uncertain. V lost 3 bases and J lost 8, with 10 bases in between. The germline V gene encodes CDR1 SEHNR and CDR2 FQNEAQ (reference sequence). The CDR3 length is 12 residues. CDR3 in amino acids: CASSLVSGGYTF. The CDR3 DNA reads TGTGCCAGCAGCTTGGTCTCGGGGGGCTACACCTTC.

The genes are TRBV6-6 and TRBJ2-7; possibly TRBD1 for D (6 bases). V shed 4 bases and J shed 3 bases, with 16 bases lying between them. The CDR3 has 15 residues. In germline, CDR1 is MNHNY, CDR2 SVGAGI (reference sequence). The CDR3 is CASSFYRDKLYEQYV. The CDR3, as DNA: TGTGCCAGCAGTTTCTACCGGGACAAGCTCTACGAGCAGTACGTC.

The chain combines TRBV5-4 with TRBJ1-6; 10 bases are shared with TRBD1. The V segment lost 4 bases and the J segment 9 bases; nucleotides outside the gene matches: 4. Germline lookup yields CDR1 SGHNT and CDR2 YYREEE (reference sequence). CDR3 length: 14 residues. The CDR3 sequence: CASSLGQGVSPLHF. In nucleotides, the CDR3 is TGTGCCAGCAGCCTCGGACAGGGGGTTTCACCCCTCCACTTT.

The chain is built from TRBV19 and TRBJ2-3, with 12 bases fitting TRBD1. V dropped 3 bases and J dropped 9; count of bases not matched to a gene: 7. The CDR3 runs 15 residues. In germline, CDR1 is LNHDA, CDR2 SQIVND (reference sequence). Here the CDR3 reads CASSIGDRGRGTQYF. DNA of the CDR3: TGTGCCAGTAGTATCGGGGACAGGGGGCGGGGGACGCAGTATTTT.

The chain couples TRBV11-3 to TRBJ2-3; 10 bases are a match to TRBD2. The CDR3 sequence is 16 residues long. V was clipped by 6 bases and J by 4 bases; unmatched bases: 10. Germline V gives CDR1 SGHNT, CDR2 YENEEA. CDR3 protein: CASSPQGTSEADTQYF. The DNA for the CDR3 is TGTGCCAGCAGTCCACAGGGGACTAGCGAGGCAGATACGCAGTATTTT. The full variable domain, with the rest looked up from reference TRBV11-3 and TRBJ2-3, is EAGVVQSPRYKIIEKKQPVAFWCNPISGHNTLYWYLQNLGQGPELLIRYENEEAVDDSQLPKDRFSAERLKGVDSTLKIQPAELGDSAVYLCASSPQGTSEADTQYFGPGTRLTVL.

The rearrangement links TRBV5-1 to TRBJ2-2; D unresolved. Germline CDR1 and CDR2: SGHRS and YFSETQ. V was clipped by 4 bases and J by 4 bases, with 8 bases between them. The CDR3 spans 13 residues. CDR3 in DNA: TGCGCCAGCAGCGCGTTGGGCACCGGGGAGCTGTTTTTT. Protein: CASSALGTGELFF.

This clone was picked up one time. The chain carries TRBV27 and TRBJ1-2; tentatively, D is TRBD1 (5 bases). There are 13 residues in the CDR3. The V end was cut by 10 bases, the J end by 6 bases, with 18 bases between. The V gene's germline CDR1 is MNHEY and CDR2 SMNVEV (reference sequence). The CDR3 reads CATTRGEGNGYTF. The CDR3 nucleotides read TGTGCCACCACCCGGGGGGAGGGGAATGGCTACACCTTC.

V is TRBV6-5 and J is TRBJ1-1; 8 nucleotides line up with TRBD1. Per germline, CDR1 MNHEY and CDR2 SVGAGI. Trimming cost V 8 bases and J 6 bases; bases outside gene matches: 8. The CDR3 consists of 13 residues. In nucleotides, the CDR3 is TGTGCCAGCGGATACCCGGACAGGGCTGAAGCTTTCTTT. Its translation is CASGYPDRAEAFF.

The chain combines TRBV5-5 with TRBJ1-1, with D unresolved. The V and J ends lost 0 bases and 1 base respectively, with 10 bases between them. Germline values: CDR1 SGHKS, CDR2 YYEKEE (reference sequence). The CDR3 consists of 15 residues. CDR3 protein: CASSLGPSTNTEAFF. CDR3 nucleotides: TGTGCCAGCAGCTTGGGACCATCGACGAACACTGAAGCTTTCTTT.

Only a few counts were recorded for this clone. This chain uses TRBV7-3 with TRBJ1-6; TRBD1 is a possible D gene (5 bases). Trimming pared 3 bases from V and 5 bases from J, leaving 8 bases between. This CDR3 comprises 14 residues. Looked up from germline, CDR1 is SGHTA and CDR2 is FQGTGA. CDR3 bases: TGTGCCAGCAGCTTGGGACTTGATAATTCACCCCTCCACTTT. Residues: CASSLGLDNSPLHF. Together with reference TRBV7-3 and TRBJ1-6, the CDR3 gives the full variable domain: GAGVSQTPSNKVTEKGKYVELRCDPISGHTALYWYRQSLGQGPEFLIYFQGTGAADDSGLPNDRFFAVRPEGSVSTLKIQRTERGDSAVYLCASSLGLDNSPLHFGNGTRLTVT.

The chain combines TRBV29-1 with TRBJ1-2; D uncertain. V dropped 5 bases and J dropped 6 bases, with 13 bases sitting between them. Germline CDR1 is SQVTM and CDR2 is ANQGSEA. The CDR3 totals 12 residues. CDR3: CSVSTVRNGYTF. The CDR3 DNA is TGCAGCGTTAGCACAGTTCGGAATGGCTACACCTTC.

This clone was detected only once. The genes are TRBV9 and TRBJ1-2; no firm D call. The CDR3 length is 14 residues. Between the trimmed V and J ends, which lost 1 base and 2 bases, there was a span of 9 bases. The germline V gene has CDR1 SGDLS and CDR2 YYNGEE. The CDR3 bases are TGTGCCAGCAGCGTATCCACCCTCAACTATGGCTACACCTTC. It specifies CASSVSTLNYGYTF.

This clone was counted a few times. The rearrangement joins TRBV19 to TRBJ2-2, with D perhaps matching TRBD1 or TRBD2 (5 bases each). The length of the CDR3 is 14 residues. The germline CDR1 and CDR2 sequences are LNHDA and SQIVND (reference sequence). Trimming stripped 3 bases from V and 2 bases from J, with 7 bases between. The CDR3 nucleotides read TGTGCCAGTAGTATCCGGGGCAACACCGGGGAGCTGTTTTTT. Translated: CASSIRGNTGELFF.

The rearrangement uses TRBV28 and TRBJ1-4, with D hard to call. The CDR3 spans 14 residues. The V gene's germline CDR1 is MDHEN and CDR2 SYDVKM. V was pared by 4 bases and J by 4 bases, with 10 bases between. The CDR3 nucleotides read TGTGCCAGCAGTTCCCCCGGGAGTAATGAAAAACTGTTTTTT. It translates to CASSSPGSNEKLFF.

The rearrangement uses TRBV6-2 or TRBV6-3 and TRBJ2-7; the D is unclear. CDR1 is MNHEY and CDR2 is SVGEGT in the germline V gene. V was shortened by 2 bases and J by 2 bases, with 7 bases between the two germline ends. The CDR3 is made up of 13 amino acids. Here the CDR3 DNA reads TGTGCCAGCAGTTACAAGCAGGCCTACGAGCAGTACGTC. Its translation is CASSYKQAYEQYV.

This clone was detected only once. The gene calls are TRBV18 and TRBJ2-1; D gene uncertain. Trimming pared 3 bases from V and 2 bases from J, leaving 8 bases between. This CDR3 comprises 14 residues. Germline loops: CDR1 KGHSH, CDR2 LQKENI. The CDR3 DNA follows: TGTGCCAGCTCACCCCCCGCAGCCTACAATGAGCAGTTCTTC. Translation gives CASSPPAAYNEQFF.

The chain carries TRBV3-1 (or the pseudogene TRBV3-2) and TRBJ2-2; 8 bases match TRBD2. Trimming took 3 bases from V and 6 from J; bases not matched to a gene: 6. The CDR3 contains 15 residues. The V gene's germline CDR1 is LGHDT and CDR2 YNNKEL (reference sequence). The CDR3 sequence: CASSQRTSIAGELFF. CDR3 in DNA: TGTGCCAGCAGCCAGCGGACTAGCATCGCCGGGGAGCTGTTTTTT.

The chain couples TRBV7-2 to TRBJ1-1; D not certain. This CDR3 comprises 14 residues. CDR1 SGHTA and CDR2 FQGNSA come from the germline V gene. V dropped 1 base and J dropped 1 base, with 7 bases sitting between them. DNA of the CDR3: TGTGCCAGCAGCTTAGTCGGCCGGAACACTGAAGCTTTCTTT. It codes for CASSLVGRNTEAFF.

The V gene is TRBV6-4, the J gene TRBJ1-6, with no clear D. Looked up from germline, CDR1 is MRHNA and CDR2 is SNTAGT. This CDR3 region has 15 residues. Trimming removed 0 bases at V and 7 bases at J, with 10 bases between. In nucleotides, the CDR3 is TGTGCCAGCAGTGACTCAGGCAGGATGAATTCACCCCTCCACTTT. Encoded protein: CASSDSGRMNSPLHF.

This clone occurred a few times. This rearrangement joins TRBV6-1 to TRBJ2-7; D is uncertain. This CDR3 is built from 15 residues. Trimming pared 3 bases from V and 0 bases from J, leaving 12 bases between. CDR1 and CDR2 (germline): MNHNS, SASEGT. The CDR3 coding sequence is TGTGCCAGCAGTGATTACGGTTTGAGCTCCTACGAGCAGTACGTC. Translation: CASSDYGLSSYEQYV.

The V call is TRBV5-1, the J call TRBJ2-2; 13 bases match TRBD2. The CDR3 has 17 amino acids. CDR1 and CDR2 from the germline V gene are SGHRS and YFSETQ. Trimming cost V 4 bases and J 6 bases; bases outside gene matches: 9. CDR3 in amino acids: CASSTQGLAGPPGELFF. The DNA for the CDR3 is TGCGCCAGCAGCACACAGGGACTAGCGGGGCCCCCCGGGGAGCTGTTTTTT. Together with reference TRBV5-1 and TRBJ2-2, the CDR3 gives the full variable domain: KAGVTQTPRYLIKTRGQQVTLSCSPISGHRSVSWYQQTPGQGLQFLFEYFSETQRNKGNFPGRFSGRQFSNSRSEMNVSTLELGDSALYLCASSTQGLAGPPGELFFGEGSRLTVL.

The chain uses TRBV5-4 and TRBJ2-1; 9 bases align to TRBD1. Germline CDR1 and CDR2: SGHNT and YYREEE (reference sequence). This CDR3 spans 15 amino acids. V gave up 3 bases and J gave up 4 bases; unmatched junction bases: 5. CDR3 in DNA: TGTGCCAGCAGCTCTCGGACAGGGGTTTACAATGAGCAGTTCTTC. It is translated as CASSSRTGVYNEQFF.